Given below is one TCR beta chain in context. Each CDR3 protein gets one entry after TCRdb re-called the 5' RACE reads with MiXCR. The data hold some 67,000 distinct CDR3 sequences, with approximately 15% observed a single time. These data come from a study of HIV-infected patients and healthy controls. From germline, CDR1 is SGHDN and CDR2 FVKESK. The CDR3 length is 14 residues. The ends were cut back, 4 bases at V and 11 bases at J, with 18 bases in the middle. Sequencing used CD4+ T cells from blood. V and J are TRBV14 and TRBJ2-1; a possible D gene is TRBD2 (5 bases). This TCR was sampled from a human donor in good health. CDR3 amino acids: CASSLTAGSDKQFF. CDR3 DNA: TGTGCCAGCAGCCTAACGGCGGGTTCTGATAAGCAGTTCTTC.